The present T cell receptor (beta chain) was sequenced within a study of CD8+ T cells in alopecia areata. The treatment denotes: oral pan-JAK inhibitor, 5-10 mg twice daily. CD4+ and CD8+ T cells were sorted from PBMCs stained for CD3, CD4 and CD8. Sequencing relied on a cDNA template that was reverse transcribed from extracted RNA. The data were produced by immunoSEQ multiplex PCR, yet TCRdb's version contains in-frame clones alone and is incomplete. The sample shows 150,000 to 200,000 clones, around three fifths of them seen only once. CDR1 SNHLY and CDR2 FYNNEI come from the germline V gene. Trimming left V 4 bases short and J 7 bases short, with 13 bases between. This CDR3 is built from 14 residues. This clone was counted a few times.

V usage is TRBV2 and J usage is TRBJ1-4, with D possibly TRBD1 on 6 matching bases. The sequence came from a human donor with alopecia areata. The source was CD4+ T cells sorted from blood, collected at week 4, from a patient treated with tofacitinib. The CDR3 is CASSANREVEKLFF. The DNA of the CDR3 is TGTGCCAGCAGTGCAAACAGGGAAGTTGAAAAACTGTTTTTT.